One sample yielded the 32 T cell receptor beta chains listed below, sequenced in a study of T-cell reconstitution after alpha-beta-depleted transplantation in children. Researchers prepared the TCRbeta library using unique molecular identifiers, the study reports. TCRdb re-derived calls from the PCR reads in MiXCR, one entry per CDR3 protein. Counted here are 300,000 to 350,000 distinct CDR3 sequences, roughly 16% occurring once; the ten biggest clones make up approximately 38%. The sample here was PBMCs, mostly from graft donor cells, taken 360 days after TCRalphabeta/CD19-depleted stem cell transplant. The receptors come from a male patient between 2 and 15 years old who had a stem cell transplant for acute lymphoblastic leukemia, so the T cells may come from the graft donor.

The rearrangement uses TRBV28 and TRBJ2-1; 9 nucleotides line up with TRBD2. V was pared by 2 bases and J by 3 bases, with 2 bases of the junction left unmatched. Per the germline V gene, CDR1 is MDHEN and CDR2 is SYDVKM. This CDR3 contains 15 residues. The CDR3 spells CASSLSGRFYNEQFF. CDR3 sequence (DNA): TGTGCCAGCAGTTTAAGCGGGAGGTTCTACAATGAGCAGTTCTTC. Together with reference TRBV28 and TRBJ2-1, the CDR3 gives the full variable domain: DVKVTQSSRYLVKRTGEKVFLECVQDMDHENMFWYRQDPGLGLRLIYFSYDVKMKEKGDIPEGYSVSREKKERFSLILESASTNQTSMYLCASSLSGRFYNEQFFGPGTRLTVL.

The chain recombines TRBV18 with TRBJ2-1, with TRBD2 identical over 8 bases. The V segment lost 0 bases and the J segment 9 bases; nucleotides outside the gene matches: 7. The CDR3 is 15 amino acids. Per germline, CDR1 KGHSH and CDR2 LQKENI. The CDR3 loop is CASSPPGRARGEQFF. The DNA of the CDR3 is TGTGCCAGCTCACCACCCGGGAGGGCCAGGGGTGAGCAGTTCTTC.

This chain links TRBV7-9 with TRBJ2-7; 9 bases agree with TRBD1. Losses at the gene ends were 6 bases for V and 12 bases for J; bases not matched to a gene: 12. CDR1 and CDR2 from the germline V gene are SEHNR and FQNEAQ (reference sequence). The CDR3 runs 13 residues. CDR3 sequence reads: CASRLTGGIGMYF. Here the CDR3 DNA reads TGTGCCAGCAGGCTGACAGGGGGTATTGGTATGTACTTC.

This clonotype occurred many times. CDR3: CASSLDRVEYEKLFF. In DNA, the CDR3 is TGTGCCAGCAGTTTAGATCGAGTAGAATATGAAAAACTGTTTTTT. J is TRBJ1-4 and V is TRBV12-3 or TRBV12-4, with D hard to call. CDR3 length equals 15 residues. Trimming took off 1 base at V and 6 bases at J, with 12 bases between the two ends.

The chain employs TRBV7-6 and TRBJ2-7; 9 bases are a match to TRBD1. V lost 7 bases, J lost 2 bases, and 6 bases stayed unmatched. In germline, CDR1 is SGHVS, CDR2 FNYEAQ. The CDR3 is made up of 14 amino acids. CDR3 sequence reads: CASNNRGLAYEQYF. The CDR3 coding sequence is TGTGCCAGCAACAACAGGGGGCTTGCCTACGAGCAGTACTTC.

This clonotype was counted ten times or more. The junction shows a germline mismatch at one end, possibly a read error. The V gene is TRBV29-1, the J gene TRBJ2-2; no clear D. The CDR3 totals 12 residues. The germline V gene has CDR1 SQVTM and CDR2 ANQGSEA. CDR3 amino acids: CSVEGPTGELFF. The CDR3, as DNA: TGCAGTGTTGAAGGACCTACCGGGGAGCTGTTTTTT.

This clonotype was observed a handful of times. The gene calls are TRBV4-2 and TRBJ2-7; D might be TRBD1 (5 bases). V lost 0 bases to trimming and J lost 0 bases, with 6 bases between them. Germline V gene sequence: CDR1 LGHNA, CDR2 YNFKEQ. The CDR3 extends over 14 amino acids. DNA of the CDR3: TGTGCCAGCAGCCAAGATCAGGGCTCCTACGAGCAGTACTTC. The encoded protein is CASSQDQGSYEQYF.

This clonotype was seen at least ten times. The chain is built from TRBV9 and TRBJ2-5, with D perhaps matching TRBD2 (5 bases). V was trimmed by 4 bases and J by 3 bases, leaving 13 bases between them. The CDR3 contains 14 residues. The V gene's germline CDR1 is SGDLS and CDR2 YYNGEE. The CDR3 loop reads CASSPPGLEETQYF. The CDR3 nucleotides read TGTGCCAGCAGCCCTCCCGGACTGGAAGAGACCCAGTACTTC. The full variable domain, in which reference TRBV9 and TRBJ2-5 provide the parts outside the CDR3, is DSGVTQTPKHLITATGQRVTLRCSPRSGDLSVYWYQQSLDQGLQFLIQYYNGEERAKGNILERFSAQQFPDLHSELNLSSLELGDSALYFCASSPPGLEETQYFGPGTRLLVL.

This chain joins TRBV12-3 or TRBV12-4 and TRBJ1-1; TRBD1 matches at 9 bases. With V trimmed by 3 bases and J by 3 bases, 8 bases remained unmatched. The CDR3 has 16 amino acids. In DNA form, the CDR3 reads TGTGCCAGCAGTTTCCCAGACAGGGGGAGGGACACTGAAGCTTTCTTT. Translation: CASSFPDRGRDTEAFF.

This clonotype was picked up a small number of times. The J gene is TRBJ2-5, the V gene TRBV20-1; no definite D call. The CDR3 sequence is 11 residues long. Looked up from germline, CDR1 is DFQATT and CDR2 is SNEGSKA (reference sequence). Trimming took 3 bases from V and 4 from J, leaving 6 bases between them. CDR3 in DNA: TGCAGTGCTAGCTATCGAGAGACCCAGTACTTC. It translates to CSASYRETQYF.

The table lists this clonotype with a few counts. The chain recombines TRBV20-1 with TRBJ2-5; D is ambiguous. This CDR3 is 14 amino acids long. Germline V CDR1 and CDR2: DFQATT, SNEGSKA (reference sequence). Between the trimmed V and J ends, which lost 0 bases and 0 bases, there was a span of 8 bases. The CDR3 loop reads CSARDRRYQETQYF. CDR3 DNA: TGCAGTGCTAGAGATAGGAGATACCAAGAGACCCAGTACTTC.

This clonotype was counted only a few times. The chain links TRBV30 to TRBJ1-2, with 9 positions matching TRBD1. The germline V gene has CDR1 GTSNPN and CDR2 SVGIG (reference sequence). The CDR3 covers 15 residues. V lost 2 bases, J lost 3 bases, and 7 bases stayed unmatched. For the CDR3, the DNA is TGTGCCTGGAGTCCCGGACAGGGGAGGTACTATGGCTACACCTTC. Its protein product is CAWSPGQGRYYGYTF.

Of note for this clonotype: The junction and the germline gene differ at one end; a read error may be behind it. The chain carries TRBV7-1 and TRBJ1-2; weak D call: TRBD1 (6 bases). TRBV7-1 has ORF status, its function being uncertain. The CDR3 is 14 residues long. The CDR3 is CATSSRGSNYGYTF. As DNA, the CDR3 is TGTGCCACCAGCTCCAGGGGTTCTAACTATGGCTACACCTTC.

This clonotype appeared a few times. The genes are TRBV12-3 or TRBV12-4 and TRBJ2-1, with 10 bases identical to TRBD2. Trimming took 4 bases from V and 7 from J; bases not matched to a gene: 7. The CDR3 length is 15 residues. The CDR3: CASSSPSGSGNEQFF. CDR3 in DNA: TGTGCCAGCAGTTCCCCTAGCGGGAGTGGTAATGAGCAGTTCTTC.

This clonotype was detected a few times. This sequence joins TRBV5-1 and TRBJ1-1; D call uncertain. This CDR3 spans 15 amino acids. The V gene's germline CDR1 is SGHRS and CDR2 YFSETQ. Trimming took off 0 bases at V and 0 bases at J, with 9 bases between the two ends. The CDR3 sequence is CASSLEGLMNTEAFF. CDR3 bases: TGCGCCAGCAGCTTGGAAGGCCTCATGAACACTGAAGCTTTCTTT.

The V and J genes are TRBV21-1 and TRBJ2-3; the D call of TRBD2 is as the table states it, not checked on the DNA. TRBV21-1 is a documented pseudogene. The CDR3 runs to 18 residues. The DNA of the CDR3 is TGTGCCAGCAGCAAACCAGCGGGAGGGCCTCGCCTCACAGATACGCAGTATTTT. Amino acid sequence: CASSKPAGGPRLTDTQYF.

This clonotype was detected a few times. The chain is built from TRBV5-1 and TRBJ2-3; D not resolved. CDR3 length: 11 amino acids. Germline values: CDR1 SGHRS, CDR2 YFSETQ. The V end was cut by 6 bases, the J end by 7 bases, with 9 bases between. CDR3 region: CASTRSNTQYF. CDR3 coding DNA: TGCGCCAGCACCCGGTCGAATACGCAGTATTTT. Using reference TRBV5-1 and TRBJ2-3 for the parts outside the CDR3, the full variable domain is KAGVTQTPRYLIKTRGQQVTLSCSPISGHRSVSWYQQTPGQGLQFLFEYFSETQRNKGNFPGRFSGRQFSNSRSEMNVSTLELGDSALYLCASTRSNTQYFGPGTRLTVL.

V is TRBV9 and J is TRBJ2-7; tentative D call: TRBD2 (6 bases). The CDR3 is made up of 11 amino acids. Per the germline V gene, CDR1 is SGDLS and CDR2 is YYNGEE. V lost 7 bases to trimming and J lost 2 bases, with 7 bases between them. CDR3 region: CASGEAYEQYF. The CDR3 DNA follows: TGTGCCAGCGGGGAGGCCTACGAGCAGTACTTC.

J is TRBJ2-3 and V is TRBV2; TRBD2 agrees at 8 bases. Germline CDR1 reads SNHLY; CDR2 reads FYNNEI. This CDR3 contains 15 residues. V lost 7 bases to trimming and J lost 4 bases; unmatched junction nucleotides: 10. CDR3 in amino acids: CASTQGGTSADTQYF. Here the CDR3 DNA reads TGTGCCAGCACCCAAGGTGGGACTAGTGCAGATACGCAGTATTTT. The variable domain in full, with the rest retrieved from reference TRBV2 and TRBJ2-3, is EPEVTQTPSHQVTQMGQEVILRCVPISNHLYFYWYRQILGQKVEFLVSFYNNEISEKSEIFDDQFSVERPDGSNFTLKIRSTKLEDSAMYFCASTQGGTSADTQYFGPGTRLTVL.

The rearrangement joins TRBV20-1 to TRBJ2-7, with D uncertain. Trimming removed 6 bases at V and 3 bases at J, with 15 bases between. The CDR3 runs 13 residues. Germline CDR1 is DFQATT and CDR2 is SNEGSKA (reference sequence). The CDR3 loop reads CSAERLRGYEQYF. CDR3 DNA sequence: TGCAGTGCCGAGAGGTTGCGCGGCTACGAGCAGTACTTC.

This clonotype showed up just a few times. The V and J genes are TRBV12-3 or TRBV12-4 and TRBJ1-3; the D is unclear. The length of the CDR3 is 13 residues. Trimming stripped 0 bases from V and 4 bases from J, with 4 bases between. The CDR3 is CASSLARGNTIYF. The DNA for the CDR3 is TGTGCCAGCAGTTTAGCCCGCGGAAACACCATATATTTT.

This clonotype has only a few counts. The chain recombines TRBV25-1 with TRBJ1-4, with D perhaps TRBD1 (5 bases). This CDR3 spans 16 amino acids. Germline V gives CDR1 MGHDK, CDR2 SYGVNS. V lost 5 bases and J lost 2, with 15 bases in between. The CDR3 coding sequence is TGTGCCAGCAGTAACGAAGCAGGGAGTACTAATGAAAAACTGTTTTTT. Amino acid sequence: CASSNEAGSTNEKLFF.

Worth noting for this clonotype: The junction shows a germline mismatch at one end, possibly a read error. This chain connects TRBV5-6 to TRBJ2-7, with D unresolved. Germline V gene data show CDR1 as SGHDT and CDR2 as YYEEEE. The CDR3 runs to 14 residues. The CDR3 region has the DNA TGTGCCAGCAGCGAAACCACTTCCATCTACGAGGAGTACTTC. Amino acids: CASSETTSIYEEYF.

V and J are TRBV7-9 and TRBJ1-2; D ambiguous. Per germline, CDR1 SEHNR and CDR2 FQNEAQ (reference sequence). V lost 4 bases and J lost 4, with 13 bases in between. There are 14 residues in the CDR3. The CDR3 DNA follows: TGTGCCAGCAGCTCATCAGCCCCCAGCTATGGCTACACCTTC. Translating it yields CASSSSAPSYGYTF. Full variable domain (remainder filled in from reference TRBV7-9 and TRBJ1-2): DTGVSQNPRHKITKRGQNVTFRCDPISEHNRLYWYRQTLGQGPEFLTYFQNEAQLEKSRLLSDRFSAERPKGSFSTLEIQRTEQGDSAMYLCASSSSAPSYGYTFGSGTRLTVV.

This clonotype was seen repeatedly, ten times or more. The V call is TRBV6-5, the J call TRBJ1-1, with D hard to call. This CDR3 contains 14 residues. The germline V gene encodes CDR1 MNHEY and CDR2 SVGAGI. V lost 6 bases and J 1 base, leaving 12 bases between the germline ends. The CDR3 loop is CASSRPRGNTEAFF. CDR3 DNA sequence: TGTGCCAGCAGCCGGCCCCGAGGGAACACTGAAGCTTTCTTT.

This clonotype came up many times. V gene TRBV4-1 combines with J gene TRBJ1-2, with 7 bases fitting TRBD1. This CDR3 is built from 17 residues. V was pared by 6 bases and J by 0 bases, with 13 bases of the junction left unmatched. CDR1 MGHRA and CDR2 YSYEKL come from the germline V gene. The CDR3 is CASSPRQGTVSNYGYTF. CDR3 bases: TGCGCCAGCAGTCCCAGACAGGGAACCGTCTCTAACTATGGCTACACCTTC.

V usage is TRBV29-1 and J usage is TRBJ2-6; TRBD1 matches 8 bases. Germline loops: CDR1 SQVTM, CDR2 ANQGSEA. V dropped 1 base and J dropped 0; count of bases not matched to a gene: 14. There are 20 residues in the CDR3. CDR3 region: CSVEGSFGQGVRSGANVLTF. The CDR3 DNA sequence: TGCAGCGTTGAAGGGTCCTTCGGACAGGGAGTTCGCTCTGGGGCCAACGTCCTGACTTTC.

This clonotype was detected only a few times. The chain joins TRBV5-1 to TRBJ2-7; the D gene is possibly TRBD1 (6 bases). Trimming pared 5 bases from V and 7 bases from J, leaving 16 bases between. The CDR3 loop spans 13 amino acids. The germline CDR1 and CDR2 sequences are SGHRS and YFSETQ. CDR3 sequence (DNA): TGCGCCAGCAGACCTCTTCCGGGACAAGAGCAGTACTTC. Its translation: CASRPLPGQEQYF.

This chain links TRBV27 with TRBJ2-5; D may be TRBD1 or TRBD2 (5 bases each). The V end was cut by 4 bases, the J end by 7 bases, with 10 bases between. The CDR3 length is 12 residues. Germline CDR1 and CDR2: MNHEY and SMNVEV (reference sequence). The CDR3 region is CASSSLGGTQYF. The CDR3 region has the DNA TGTGCCAGCAGTTCACTTGGGGGGACCCAGTACTTC.

This clonotype was recorded a few times. The CDR3 region has the DNA TGTGCCAGCAGGACAGGTCGCAATCAGCCCCAGCATTTT. Residues: CASRTGRNQPQHF. J is TRBJ1-5 and V is TRBV27, with a tentative D call TRBD1 (6 bases). The CDR3 sequence is 13 residues long. Germline V CDR1 and CDR2: MNHEY, SMNVEV (reference sequence). The germline V and J ends were trimmed by 6 bases and 2 bases, with 8 bases remaining between them.

This clonotype was picked up a small number of times. The CDR3, as DNA: TGTGCCAGCTCCCGCGGGACAGAGAATAACTACGAGCAGTACTTC. This gives the protein CASSRGTENNYEQYF. The chain links TRBV18 to TRBJ2-7, with D maybe TRBD1 (7 bases). Germline CDR1 and CDR2: KGHSH and LQKENI. The V and J ends lost 6 bases and 3 bases respectively, with 18 bases between them. CDR3 length: 15 residues.

The rearrangement joins TRBV7-8 to TRBJ1-1; unclear D gene. V lost 2 bases to trimming and J lost 2 bases, with 6 bases between them. This CDR3 has 13 residues. From germline, CDR1 is SGHVS and CDR2 FQNEAQ. CDR3 loop: CASSLLINTEAFF. In DNA, the CDR3 is TGTGCCAGCAGCTTATTGATCAACACTGAAGCTTTCTTT.